This T cell receptor (beta chain) comes out of a study of Graves' ophthalmopathy and Graves' hyperthyroidism. Findings and caveats of the study: Most thyroid clonotypes expanded beyond 0.001 frequency were also found in blood.

Concerning this clonotype: Its antigen is unidentified.

Trimming left V 2 bases short and J 6 bases short, with 8 bases between. Germline loops: CDR1 SGHRS, CDR2 YFSETQ. The CDR3 has 12 residues. RNA transcripts were the source from which TCR beta CDR3 regions were amplified. HTBI primers were used in a first-round RT-PCR, which preceded a second-round multiplex PCR. TCRdb used MiXCR to reprocess the multiplex PCR reads, holding one entry per CDR3 protein. The data show some 240,000 distinct CDR3 sequences, around 50% seen once. Disease in donors with ophthalmopathy had moderate-to-severe activity, CAS ≥3, NOSPECS ≥4 and under 3 months' duration. Each diagnosis was determined on the basis of clinical symptoms, serum thyroxine, TRAb, thyroid ultrasound and orbital computed tomography.

The receptor was isolated from an adult man with Graves' ophthalmopathy. The V gene is TRBV5-1, the J gene TRBJ1-1; possible D gene TRBD1, 5 bases. Material for sequencing was peripheral blood. The CDR3 spells CASSFDSAEAFF. The CDR3 region has the DNA TGCGCCAGCAGCTTTGACAGCGCTGAAGCTTTCTTT.